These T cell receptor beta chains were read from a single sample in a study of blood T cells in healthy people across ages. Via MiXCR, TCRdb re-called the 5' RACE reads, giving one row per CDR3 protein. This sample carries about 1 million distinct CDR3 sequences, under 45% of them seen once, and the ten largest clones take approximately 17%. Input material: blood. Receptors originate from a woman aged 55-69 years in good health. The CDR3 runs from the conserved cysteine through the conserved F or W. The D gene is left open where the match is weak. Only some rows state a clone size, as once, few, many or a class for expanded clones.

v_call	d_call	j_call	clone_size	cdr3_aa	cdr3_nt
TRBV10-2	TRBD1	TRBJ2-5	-	CASSETRGLGETQYF	TGCGCCAGCAGTGAGACAAGGGGGCTCGGAGAGACCCAGTACTTC
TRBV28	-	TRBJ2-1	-	CASSFPMREQFF	TGTGCCAGCAGTTTCCCTATGAGGGAGCAGTTCTTC
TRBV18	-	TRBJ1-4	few	CASSMTGGNEKLFF	TGTGCCAGCTCCATGACTGGGGGGAATGAAAAACTGTTTTTT
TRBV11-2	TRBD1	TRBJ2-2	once	CASSLPLETGGRDGELFF	TGTGCCAGCAGCTTACCGCTTGAGACAGGGGGACGGGACGGGGAGCTGTTTTTT
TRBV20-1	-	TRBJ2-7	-	CSAERAGLGDEQYF	TGCAGTGCTGAGCGGGCAGGACTCGGAGACGAGCAGTACTTC
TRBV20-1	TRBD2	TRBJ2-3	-	CSARPAGNTDTQYF	TGCAGTGCTCGTCCAGCGGGAAACACAGATACGCAGTATTTT
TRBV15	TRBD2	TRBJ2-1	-	CATSRDGPHSGSYNEQFF	TGTGCCACCAGCAGAGATGGGCCTCATAGCGGGAGCTACAATGAGCAGTTCTTC
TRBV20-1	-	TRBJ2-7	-	CSATIASGIPYEQYF	TGCAGTGCCACCATTGCTTCAGGTATACCCTACGAGCAGTACTTC
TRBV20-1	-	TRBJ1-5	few	CSAREAGSNQPQHF	TGCAGTGCTAGGGAGGCAGGGAGCAATCAGCCCCAGCATTTT
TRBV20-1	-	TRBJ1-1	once	CSARPLWVETEAFF	TGCAGTGCTAGACCCCTTTGGGTTGAGACTGAAGCTTTCTTT
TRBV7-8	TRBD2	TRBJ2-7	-	CASSALAGRTYEQYF	TGTGCCAGCAGCGCGCTAGCGGGAAGGACGTACGAGCAGTACTTC
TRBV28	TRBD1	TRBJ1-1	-	CASKKGAHRLVPEAFF	TGTGCCAGCAAGAAGGGGGCGCACAGGCTGGTTCCTGAAGCTTTCTTT
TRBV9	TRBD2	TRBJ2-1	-	CASSSGTSGRWNEQFF	TGTGCCAGCAGCTCCGGGACTAGCGGGAGATGGAATGAGCAGTTCTTC
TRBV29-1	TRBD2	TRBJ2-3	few	CSVEDPGSGRATDTQYF	TGCAGCGTTGAAGACCCGGGGAGCGGGAGAGCCACAGATACGCAGTATTTT
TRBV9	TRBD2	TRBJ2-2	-	CASSVGASGSRELFF	TGTGCCAGCAGCGTGGGGGCTAGCGGGAGTCGGGAGCTGTTTTTT
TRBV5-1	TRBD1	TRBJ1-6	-	CASRTGDNSPLHF	TGCGCCAGTCGGACAGGGGATAATTCACCCCTCCACTTT
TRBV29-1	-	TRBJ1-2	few	CSVVGQLRDYTF	TGCAGCGTTGTGGGTCAACTGAGGGACTACACCTTC
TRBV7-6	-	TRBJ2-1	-	CASSLEEGPEQFF	TGTGCCAGCAGCTTAGAGGAGGGCCCAGAGCAGTTCTTC
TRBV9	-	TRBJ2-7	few	CASSVAPTLSSYEQYF	TGTGCCAGCAGCGTAGCCCCAACACTGAGCTCCTACGAGCAGTACTTC
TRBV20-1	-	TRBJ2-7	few	CSATTLDSGYEQYF	TGCAGTGCTACTACCCTGGACAGCGGTTACGAGCAGTACTTC
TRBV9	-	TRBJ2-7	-	CASSALPNSEQYF	TGTGCCAGCAGCGCCCTGCCGAATAGCGAGCAGTACTTC
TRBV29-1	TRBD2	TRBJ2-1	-	CSVATSGRANEQFF	TGCAGCGTTGCGACTAGCGGGAGGGCGAATGAGCAGTTCTTC
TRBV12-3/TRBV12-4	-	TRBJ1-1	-	CASRRTGGATLPTEAFF	TGTGCCAGTCGACGAACGGGGGGCGCGACTTTACCCACTGAAGCTTTCTTT